This TCR beta chain was captured in a study of regulatory T cells in long-lasting Graves disease. Study outcomes and limitations: Persistent disease was associated with favored TRBV28 usage and with favored use of TRBJ1-2 and TRBJ2-5.

This clonotype was observed at least ten times. Antigen unknown. For TCR beta, libraries came from iRepertoire HTBI primers and Arm-PCR of CDR3 regions. TCRdb used MiXCR to reprocess the multiplex PCR reads, holding one entry per CDR3 protein. The table shows a few hundred thousand distinct CDR3 sequences, with roughly 10% occurring only once. Stated time point: newly diagnosed GD, antithyroid drugs for less than 3 months. The authors made the TCR library using RNA they extracted from PBMCs. The CDR3 totals 14 residues. The junction had 5 bases not matched to a gene; V was cut back by 4 bases and J by 7 bases. Another study also made use of these data, one on T cells in Graves' hyperthyroidism and ophthalmopathy. That investigation notes: Ophthalmopathy and stable hyperthyroidism were told apart by a 13 V-J model.

The input for sequencing was peripheral blood mononuclear cells (PBMCs), taken at new diagnosis, from a patient treated with antithyroid drugs. The rearrangement uses TRBV12-3 or TRBV12-4 and TRBJ2-1, with 9 nucleotides matching TRBD1. The TCR originated in a woman in her late teens or twenties with Graves disease. CDR3 bases: TGTGCCAGCAGTTCCGGGACAGGGAATAATGAGCAGTTCTTC. Protein product: CASSSGTGNNEQFF.